The present T cell receptor (beta chain) was sequenced within a study of T cell repertoires in cytomegalovirus infection (dated by TCRdb to between 2019 and 2020). About the full investigation: The HLA type of each donor mattered for the analysis, because public TCR beta signatures pointed to carriage of CMV infection along with the matching HLA type. Findings and caveats that apply to the study as a whole: The ex vivo response was dominated by HLA-C-restricted CMV-specific TCR beta clonotypes, and the single most frequent clonotype in two of eight donors was supplied by these HLA-C-restricted clonotypes. In both this cohort and an independent approximately 370-donor cohort, the cumulative frequency of public TCR beta family members distinguished carriers of CMV infection plus the relevant HLA type.

The listed sequencing device is Illumina HiSeq 1500. TCRdb passed the public sequencing reads through fastp at Q25 and MiXCR, retaining productive beta sequences. Each CDR3 protein appears once, grouped with its most common genes and DNA. The sample table contains roughly 230,000 distinct CDR3 sequences; only one count was recorded for about 18% of them. Clones ranked in the top ten supply more than 45% of the sample. For this clonotype: Its antigen target is currently unknown. Per-nucleotide qualities are absent, and no much larger clonotype sits a single base away.

The cysteine opens and the phenylalanine closes a CDR3 of 14 amino acids. Solely the CDR3 DNA is kept, with 42 bases framed from the first base. CDR1 and CDR2, per the germline V gene, are SGHTA and FQGNSA. V loses 3 bases, J loses 7 bases, and the germline ends lie 12 bases apart. The sequence is built from TRBV7-2 and TRBJ1-4; confidence is insufficient to name the D gene. This receptor was obtained from a human donor in good health (CMV status not recorded). Some clones in this sample may be carry-over from other donors' samples. The sample was CD8+ T cells from PBMCs. The DNA is TGTGCCAGCAGCTTTCAGGTTTCGGGTGAAAAACTGTTTTTT. Its translation reads: CASSFQVSGEKLFF.